Listed here are 13 T cell receptor beta chains from one sample, sequenced in a study of cytomegalovirus exposure and HLA in healthy donors. Here immunoSEQ multiplex PCR was the method, and the copy in TCRdb shows in-frame clones only, minus some. The profile covers under 200,000 clones, with 86% appearing a single time and approximately 2.1% taken by the ten largest. The sample comprised PBMCs. The source of these receptors is a woman aged 18 to 35 in good health and CMV-seronegative.

V and J are TRBV9 and TRBJ2-2, with 11 bases matching TRBD1. The germline V gene encodes CDR1 SGDLS and CDR2 YYNGEE. Trimming at V came to 0 bases and at J to 0 bases, leaving 1 base not matched to a gene. There are 17 residues in the CDR3. CDR3 sequence (DNA): TGTGCCAGCAGCGTAGGGGACAGGGGGTCGAACACCGGGGAGCTGTTTTTT. It encodes CASSVGDRGSNTGELFF.

The rearrangement links TRBV4-1 to TRBJ2-1; D possibly corresponds to TRBD2 (6 bases). V lost 0 bases, J lost 6 bases, and 15 bases lay in between. The CDR3 is 16 amino acids. CDR1 MGHRA and CDR2 YSYEKL come from the germline V gene. The CDR3 region is CASSQDIADMLNEQFF. Written as DNA, the CDR3 is TGCGCCAGCAGCCAAGACATAGCGGACATGCTCAATGAGCAGTTCTTC.

This rearrangement joins TRBV19 to TRBJ1-1; D is unclear. The V and J ends lost 5 bases and 2 bases respectively, with 21 bases between them. The CDR3 consists of 17 residues. CDR1 and CDR2 from the germline V gene are LNHDA and SQIVND (reference sequence). As DNA, the CDR3 is TGTGCCAGTAGTCACCTCTTGAGCGGCAGGAGTAACACTGAAGCTTTCTTT. Translated: CASSHLLSGRSNTEAFF.

This clone turned up a few times. In DNA form, the CDR3 reads TGTGCCTGGAGTGGATCCGGGACAGCTAATCAGCCCCAGCATTTT. Its protein product is CAWSGSGTANQPQHF. The V and J genes are TRBV30 and TRBJ1-5, with 7 bases aligning to TRBD1. V lost 1 base and J lost 4; bases outside the gene matches: 7. Germline loops: CDR1 GTSNPN, CDR2 SVGIG (reference sequence). This CDR3 spans 15 amino acids. The full variable domain, in which reference TRBV30 and TRBJ1-5 provide the parts outside the CDR3, is SQTIHQWPATLVQPVGSPLSLECTVEGTSNPNLYWYRQAAGRGLQLLFYSVGIGQISSEVPQNLSASRPQDRQFILSSKKLLLSDSGFYLCAWSGSGTANQPQHFGDGTRLSIL.

The rearrangement joins TRBV29-1 to TRBJ2-7; 10 nucleotides line up with TRBD1. Losses at the gene ends were 4 bases for V and 6 bases for J; bases not matched to a gene: 9. The CDR3 has 14 residues. CDR1 is SQVTM, CDR2 ANQGSEA, per germline. This CDR3 reads CSVGVGTGVGEQYF. CDR3 nucleotides: TGCAGCGTTGGGGTGGGGACAGGGGTAGGCGAGCAGTACTTC.

The rearrangement links TRBV6-5 to TRBJ1-2, with D maybe TRBD1 (6 bases). The germline V and J ends were trimmed by 2 bases and 4 bases, with 11 bases remaining between them. CDR3 size: 14 residues. Germline assignment: CDR1 MNHEY and CDR2 SVGAGI. CDR3 region: CASSYGGGSYGYTF. The CDR3 region has the DNA TGTGCCAGCAGTTACGGGGGGGGCTCCTATGGCTACACCTTC.

The rearrangement uses TRBV5-4 and TRBJ2-3; perhaps TRBD1 as D (6 bases). Germline V gene lookup returns CDR1 SGHNT and CDR2 YYREEE (reference sequence). With 3 bases removed from V and 1 base from J, the gap between germline ends came to 12 bases. CDR3 length: 15 residues. The CDR3 nucleotides read TGTGCCAGCAGCTATGACAGGAGCCGCACAGATACGCAGTATTTT. Translation gives CASSYDRSRTDTQYF.

This clone was picked up many times. The chain links TRBV6-5 to TRBJ1-2; 7 bases line up with TRBD1. The germline V gene has CDR1 MNHEY and CDR2 SVGAGI. The CDR3 extends over 13 amino acids. Germline trimming cut 10 bases from V and 3 bases from J; bases unmatched to any gene: 8. In nucleotides, the CDR3 is TGTGCCACCAAGAGAACAGGGGACTATGGCTACACCTTC. Residues: CATKRTGDYGYTF.

This clone was seen just once. This chain connects TRBV7-2 to TRBJ2-1; D gene uncertain. Trimming took off 1 base at V and 3 bases at J, with 7 bases between the two ends. The CDR3 covers 14 residues. Germline CDR1 is SGHTA and CDR2 is FQGNSA. The chain's CDR3 is CASSLEELYNEQFF. The DNA of the CDR3 is TGTGCCAGCAGCTTAGAGGAGCTCTACAATGAGCAGTTCTTC.

V and J are TRBV4-1 and TRBJ2-3; 10 nucleotides agree with TRBD1. This CDR3 has 17 residues. Germline trimming cut 1 base from V and 4 bases from J; bases unmatched to any gene: 8. The germline gives CDR1 MGHRA, CDR2 YSYEKL. The CDR3 nucleotides read TGCGCCAGCAGCCAAGTAGGGAGGGACAGGGGAGCAGATACGCAGTATTTT. This encodes CASSQVGRDRGADTQYF.

V usage is TRBV29-1 and J usage is TRBJ2-1; tentative D call: TRBD1 (6 bases). Looked up from germline, CDR1 is SQVTM and CDR2 is ANQGSEA. V was clipped by 1 base and J by 4 bases, with 17 bases between them. CDR3 length: 16 amino acids. The CDR3 coding sequence is TGCAGCGTTGAAGGTGGGGGACACGGAATATACAATGAGCAGTTCTTC. This sequence encodes CSVEGGGHGIYNEQFF.

J is TRBJ2-7 and V is TRBV2, with a possible D match to TRBD1 (5 bases). The CDR3 extends over 15 amino acids. Trimming pared 7 bases from V and 6 bases from J, leaving 22 bases between. CDR1 and CDR2 from the germline V gene are SNHLY and FYNNEI. This CDR3 is CASTPQGIYNSEQYF. The CDR3 nucleotides read TGTGCCAGCACTCCTCAGGGAATCTACAATAGCGAGCAGTACTTC.

The chain couples TRBV5-1 to TRBJ2-3; 8 bases agree with TRBD1. Germline assignment: CDR1 SGHRS and CDR2 YFSETQ. Unmatched junction bases numbered 8, after V lost 2 bases and J lost 3 bases. The CDR3 loop spans 16 amino acids. This CDR3 is CASSFTLGQGTDTQYF. As DNA, the CDR3 is TGCGCCAGCAGCTTCACGTTAGGACAGGGTACAGATACGCAGTATTTT.